This entry lists 3 T cell receptor beta chains sequenced from one sample in a study of blood T cell repertoires in COVID-19. TCRdb's table, derived via immunoSEQ multiplex PCR, lists solely in-frame clones and lacks some. The sample has about 350,000 clones; about 90% are singletons. The sample comprised PBMCs or T cells enriched from blood (not recorded which). The receptors come from a woman in her thirties who had recovered from COVID-19.

This rearrangement joins TRBV13 to TRBJ1-1, with D possibly matching TRBD1 (6 bases). CDR3 length equals 17 residues. Germline CDR1 is PRHDT and CDR2 is FYEKMQ (reference sequence). V dropped 5 bases and J dropped 1 base, with 20 bases sitting between them. The CDR3 DNA reads as TGTGCCAGCAGCGATCCCACGGGGGGGGGCTGGAACACTGAAGCTTTCTTT. Protein product: CASSDPTGGGWNTEAFF.

This clone was seen more than once but under ten times. The chain employs TRBV19 and TRBJ2-7; 8 bases match TRBD2. This CDR3 has 15 residues. The V gene end was trimmed by 6 bases and the J gene end by 2 bases; junction bases not matched to a gene: 9. Germline V lookup: CDR1 LNHDA, CDR2 SQIVND (reference sequence). For the CDR3, the DNA is TGTGCCAGTAGGCGTAGCGGGGAGGGGACCTACGAGCAGTACTTC. Translating it yields CASRRSGEGTYEQYF.

This rearrangement joins TRBV15 to TRBJ1-1; D gene unclear. Deletions cut 1 base from V and 0 bases from J, with 6 bases between. CDR1 is LNHNV, CDR2 YYDKDF, per germline (reference sequence). This CDR3 region has 14 residues. The CDR3 loop is CATSRAGVNTEAFF. The DNA of the CDR3 is TGTGCCACCAGCAGAGCCGGGGTGAACACTGAAGCTTTCTTT.